This entry concerns a single TCR beta chain. These data come from a study of blood T cell repertoires in COVID-19. Generated by immunoSEQ multiplex PCR, the TCRdb table keeps only in-frame clones and is missing some. The table includes approximately 110,000 clones, over 70% detected once. Trimming at V came to 1 base and at J to 5 bases, leaving 9 bases not matched to a gene. The germline V gene encodes CDR1 SGHDN and CDR2 FVKESK. This CDR3 spans 17 amino acids. The chain recombines TRBV14 with TRBJ2-3, with 10 positions matching TRBD2. The origin of this receptor is a man in his fifties or sixties with acute or convalescent COVID-19. Sequencing used peripheral blood. In DNA, the CDR3 is TGTGCCAGCAGCCAAGTACTCTCAGCGGGGGGGCGAGATACGCAGTATTTT. Translated, it gives CASSQVLSAGGRDTQYF.